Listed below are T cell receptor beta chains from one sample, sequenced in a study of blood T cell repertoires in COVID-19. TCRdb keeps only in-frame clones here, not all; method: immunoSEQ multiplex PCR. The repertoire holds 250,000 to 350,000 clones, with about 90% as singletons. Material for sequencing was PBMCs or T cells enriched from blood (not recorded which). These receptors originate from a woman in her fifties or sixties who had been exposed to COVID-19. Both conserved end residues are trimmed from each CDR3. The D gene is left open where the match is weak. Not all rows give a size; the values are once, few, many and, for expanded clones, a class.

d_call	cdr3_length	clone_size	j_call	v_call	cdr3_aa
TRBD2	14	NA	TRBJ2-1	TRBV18	ASSHGTSGGYNEQF
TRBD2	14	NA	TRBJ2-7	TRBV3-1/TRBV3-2	ASSQGLAGGTYEQY
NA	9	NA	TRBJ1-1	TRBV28	ASSVGQGSF
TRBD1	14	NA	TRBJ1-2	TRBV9	ASSGTTGTETLGYT
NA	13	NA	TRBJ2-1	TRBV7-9	ASSLFSSAGQEQF
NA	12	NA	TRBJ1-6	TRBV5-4	ASSLPGFNSPLH
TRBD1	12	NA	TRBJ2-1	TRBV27	ASKQDRGGNEQF
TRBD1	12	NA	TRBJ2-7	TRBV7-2	ASSSGTGDYEQY
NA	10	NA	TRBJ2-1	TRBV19	ASGLRGNEQF
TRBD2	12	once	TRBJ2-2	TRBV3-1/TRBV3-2	ASSPGGLGGELF
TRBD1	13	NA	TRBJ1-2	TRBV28	ASIYLTGGNYGYT
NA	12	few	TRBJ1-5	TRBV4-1	ASSQDSMGLPQH
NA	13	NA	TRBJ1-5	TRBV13	ASSFSGHSNQPQH
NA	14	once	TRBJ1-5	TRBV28	ASSLGTTNSNQPQH
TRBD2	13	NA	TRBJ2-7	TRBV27	ASSLLYGGGYEQY
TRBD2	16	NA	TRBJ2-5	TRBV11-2	ASSKRGGASGNQETQY
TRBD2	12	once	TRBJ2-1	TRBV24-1	ATSREGGRNEQF
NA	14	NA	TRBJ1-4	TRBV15	ATSRWRGRANEKLF
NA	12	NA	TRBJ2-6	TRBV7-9	ASSQATGANVLT
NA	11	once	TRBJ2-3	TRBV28	ASGGDRTDTQY
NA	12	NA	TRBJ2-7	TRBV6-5	ASRARGVRYEQY
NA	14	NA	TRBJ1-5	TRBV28	ASSFYRANSNQPQH
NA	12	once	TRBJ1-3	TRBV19	ASSPGSSGNTIY
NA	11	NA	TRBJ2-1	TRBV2	ASNPRGAHEQF
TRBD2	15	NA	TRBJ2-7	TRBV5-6	ASSLALEAGGKYEQY
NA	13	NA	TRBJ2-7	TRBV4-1	ASSVSGTGKYEQY
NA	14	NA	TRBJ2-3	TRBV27	ASSLFLASGTDTQY
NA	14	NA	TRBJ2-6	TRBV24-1	ATSDFGVSGANVLT
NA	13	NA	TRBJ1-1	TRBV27	ASSLSPLFSTEAF
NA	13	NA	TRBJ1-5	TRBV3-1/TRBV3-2	ASSQGAQADQPQH
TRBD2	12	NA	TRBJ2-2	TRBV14	ASNVAGDTGELF
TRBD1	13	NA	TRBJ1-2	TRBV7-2	ASSLGGGTALGYT
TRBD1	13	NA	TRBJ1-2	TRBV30	AWGGGQDVRYGYT
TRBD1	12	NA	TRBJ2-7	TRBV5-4	ASSLQGVGREQY
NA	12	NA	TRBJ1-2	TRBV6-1	ASSELTAPYGYT
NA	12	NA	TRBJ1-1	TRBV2	ASSITGGDTEAF